These T cell receptor beta chains were read from a single sample in a study of regulatory T cells in long-lasting Graves disease. TCRdb called the multiplex PCR reads again in MiXCR, with one record for every CDR3 protein. Of roughly 500,000 distinct CDR3 sequences listed, approximately 12% are singletons. A further study also used this sample, focusing on T cells in Graves' hyperthyroidism and ophthalmopathy.

This sample comprised peripheral blood mononuclear cells (PBMCs), obtained at new diagnosis, from a patient treated with antithyroid drugs. These receptors were collected from a young man with Graves disease. Both conserved end residues are part of each CDR3.

v_call cdr3_aa
TRBV20-1 CSARKTSGNPQYF
TRBV29-1 CSVRTGTHEQYF
TRBV7-9 CASSLVRLAGDEQFF
TRBV14 CASSQWRGYGYTF
TRBV7-9 CAGSPRDLTPSTDTQYF
TRBV20-1 CSARDDSGSYEQYF
TRBV5-1 CASSLEAATGTQYF
TRBV20-1 CSAQAREMAGELFF
TRBV12-3/TRBV12-4 CASANPTGSNEKLFF
TRBV30 CAWSAGELFF
TRBV20-1 CSARGQRFLSADTQYF